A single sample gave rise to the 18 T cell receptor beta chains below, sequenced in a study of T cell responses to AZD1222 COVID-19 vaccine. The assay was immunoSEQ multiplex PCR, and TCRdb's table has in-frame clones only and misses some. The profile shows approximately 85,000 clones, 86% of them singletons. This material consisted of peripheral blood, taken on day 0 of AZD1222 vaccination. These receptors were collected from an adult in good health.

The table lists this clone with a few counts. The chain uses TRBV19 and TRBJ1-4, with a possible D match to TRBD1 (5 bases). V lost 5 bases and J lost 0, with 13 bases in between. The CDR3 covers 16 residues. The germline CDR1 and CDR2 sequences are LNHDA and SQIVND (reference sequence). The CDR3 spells CASSARGGATNEKLFF. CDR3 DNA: TGTGCCAGTAGTGCCCGGGGCGGGGCAACTAATGAAAAACTGTTTTTT.

CDR3 amino acids: CATSRDRQGNTEAFF. As DNA, the CDR3 is TGTGCCACCAGCAGAGACAGACAGGGGAACACTGAAGCTTTCTTT. This chain links TRBV15 with TRBJ1-1, with TRBD1 identical over 7 bases. The J segment lost 1 base and the V segment lost 0 bases, leaving 2 bases of the junction unmatched. The CDR3 is 15 residues long. Germline CDR1 reads LNHNV; CDR2 reads YYDKDF (reference sequence).

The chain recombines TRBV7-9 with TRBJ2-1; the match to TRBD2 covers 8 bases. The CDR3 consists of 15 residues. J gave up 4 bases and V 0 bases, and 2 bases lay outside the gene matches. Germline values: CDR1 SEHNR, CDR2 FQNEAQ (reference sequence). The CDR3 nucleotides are TGTGCCAGCAGCTTAGCTAGCGGGGCTTACAATGAGCAGTTCTTC. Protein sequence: CASSLASGAYNEQFF. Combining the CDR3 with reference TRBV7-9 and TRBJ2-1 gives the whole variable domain DTGVSQNPRHKITKRGQNVTFRCDPISEHNRLYWYRQTLGQGPEFLTYFQNEAQLEKSRLLSDRFSAERPKGSFSTLEIQRTEQGDSAMYLCASSLASGAYNEQFFGPGTRLTVL.

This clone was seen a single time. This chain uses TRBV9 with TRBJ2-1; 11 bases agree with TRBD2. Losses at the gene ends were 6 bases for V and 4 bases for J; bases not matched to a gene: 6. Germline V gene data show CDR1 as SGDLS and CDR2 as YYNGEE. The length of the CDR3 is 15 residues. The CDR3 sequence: CASKPTSGMYNEQFF. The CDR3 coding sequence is TGTGCCAGCAAACCGACTAGCGGGATGTACAATGAGCAGTTCTTC.

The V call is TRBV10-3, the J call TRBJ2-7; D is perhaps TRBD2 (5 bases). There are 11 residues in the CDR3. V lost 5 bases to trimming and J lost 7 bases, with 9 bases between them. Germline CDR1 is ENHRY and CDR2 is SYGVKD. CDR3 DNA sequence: TGTGCCATCAGTTCGACGGGAGAGCAGTACTTC. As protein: CAISSTGEQYF.

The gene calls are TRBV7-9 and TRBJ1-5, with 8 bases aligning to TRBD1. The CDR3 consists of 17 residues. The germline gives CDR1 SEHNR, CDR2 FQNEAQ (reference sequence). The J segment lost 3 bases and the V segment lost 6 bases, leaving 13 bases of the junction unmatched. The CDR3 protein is CASSHSGTGPTNQPQHF. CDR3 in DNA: TGTGCCAGCAGTCACAGCGGGACAGGACCGACCAATCAGCCCCAGCATTTT.

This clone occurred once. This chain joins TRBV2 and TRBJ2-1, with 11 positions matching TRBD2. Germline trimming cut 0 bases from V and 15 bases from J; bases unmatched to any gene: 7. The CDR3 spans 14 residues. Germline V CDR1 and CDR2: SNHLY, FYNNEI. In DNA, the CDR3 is TGTGCCAGCAGTGAAGCCCTAGCGGGAGGTATGGGGTTCTTC. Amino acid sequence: CASSEALAGGMGFF.

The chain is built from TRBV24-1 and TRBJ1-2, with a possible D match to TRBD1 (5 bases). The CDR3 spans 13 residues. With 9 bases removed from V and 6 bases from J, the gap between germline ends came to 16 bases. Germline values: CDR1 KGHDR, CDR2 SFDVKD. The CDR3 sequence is CATSHGAFDGYTF. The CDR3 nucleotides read TGTGCCACCTCACACGGGGCATTCGATGGCTACACCTTC.

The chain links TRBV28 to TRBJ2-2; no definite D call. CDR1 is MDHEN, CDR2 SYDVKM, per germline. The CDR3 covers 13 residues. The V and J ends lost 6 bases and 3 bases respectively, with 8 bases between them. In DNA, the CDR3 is TGTGCCAGCAGAAGGATGGACACCGGGGAGCTGTTTTTT. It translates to CASRRMDTGELFF. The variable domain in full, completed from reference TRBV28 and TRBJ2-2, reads DVKVTQSSRYLVKRTGEKVFLECVQDMDHENMFWYRQDPGLGLRLIYFSYDVKMKEKGDIPEGYSVSREKKERFSLILESASTNQTSMYLCASRRMDTGELFFGEGSRLTVL.

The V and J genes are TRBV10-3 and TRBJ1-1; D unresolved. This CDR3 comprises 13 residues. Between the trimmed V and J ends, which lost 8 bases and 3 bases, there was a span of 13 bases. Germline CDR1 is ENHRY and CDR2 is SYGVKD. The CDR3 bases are TGTGCCATCCAAGAGATGCTTGACACTGAAGCTTTCTTT. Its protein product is CAIQEMLDTEAFF.

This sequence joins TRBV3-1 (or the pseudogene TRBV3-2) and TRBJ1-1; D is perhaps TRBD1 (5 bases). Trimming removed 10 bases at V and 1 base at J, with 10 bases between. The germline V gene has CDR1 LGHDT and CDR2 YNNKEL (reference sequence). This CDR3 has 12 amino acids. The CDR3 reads CATRDGNTEAFF. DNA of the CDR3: TGTGCCACTCGGGACGGGAACACTGAAGCTTTCTTT.

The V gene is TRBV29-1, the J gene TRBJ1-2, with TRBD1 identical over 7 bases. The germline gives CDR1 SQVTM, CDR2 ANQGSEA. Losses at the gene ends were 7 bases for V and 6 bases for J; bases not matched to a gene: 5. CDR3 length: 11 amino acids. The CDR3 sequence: CSADGQDGYTF. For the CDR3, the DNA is TGCAGCGCCGATGGACAGGATGGCTACACCTTC.

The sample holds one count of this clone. CDR3: CASSPLRDTQYF. CDR3 nucleotides: TGTGCCAGCAGCCCCCTCAGAGATACGCAGTATTTT. This rearrangement joins TRBV6-2 or TRBV6-3 to TRBJ2-3; D not certain. This CDR3 has 12 amino acids. Germline-derived CDR1 and CDR2 are MNHEY and SVGEGT. The ends were cut back, 6 bases at V and 5 bases at J, with 9 bases in the middle.

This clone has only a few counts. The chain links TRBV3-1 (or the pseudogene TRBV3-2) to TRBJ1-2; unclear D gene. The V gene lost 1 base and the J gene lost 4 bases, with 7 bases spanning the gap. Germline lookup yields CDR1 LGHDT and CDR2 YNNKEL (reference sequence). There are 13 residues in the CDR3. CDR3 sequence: CASSQADPYGYTF. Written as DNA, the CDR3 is TGTGCCAGCAGCCAAGCGGATCCCTATGGCTACACCTTC.

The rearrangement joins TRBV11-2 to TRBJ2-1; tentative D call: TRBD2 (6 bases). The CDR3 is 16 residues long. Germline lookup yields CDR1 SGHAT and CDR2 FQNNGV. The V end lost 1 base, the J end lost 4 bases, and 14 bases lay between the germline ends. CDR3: CASSLGGLALYNEQFF. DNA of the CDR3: TGTGCCAGCAGCTTAGGAGGTCTAGCGTTATACAATGAGCAGTTCTTC.

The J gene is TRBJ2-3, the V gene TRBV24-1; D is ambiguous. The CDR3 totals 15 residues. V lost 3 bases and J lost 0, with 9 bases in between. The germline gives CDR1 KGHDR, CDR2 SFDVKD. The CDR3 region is CATSDGRASTDTQYF. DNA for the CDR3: TGTGCCACCAGTGATGGAAGGGCCAGCACAGATACGCAGTATTTT.

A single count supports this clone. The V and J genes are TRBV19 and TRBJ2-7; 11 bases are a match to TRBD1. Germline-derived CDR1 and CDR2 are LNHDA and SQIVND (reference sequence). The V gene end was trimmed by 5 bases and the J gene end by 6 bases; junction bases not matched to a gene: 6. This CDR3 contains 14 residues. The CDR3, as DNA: TGTGCCAGTAGTTCCGGGACAGGGGGTCTCGAGCAGTACTTC. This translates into CASSSGTGGLEQYF.

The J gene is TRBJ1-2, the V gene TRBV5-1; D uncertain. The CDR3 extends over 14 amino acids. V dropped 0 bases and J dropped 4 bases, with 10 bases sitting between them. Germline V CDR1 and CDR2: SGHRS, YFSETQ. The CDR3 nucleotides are TGCGCCAGCAGCTTGGAGGCAGCCGTCTATGGCTACACCTTC. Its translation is CASSLEAAVYGYTF.